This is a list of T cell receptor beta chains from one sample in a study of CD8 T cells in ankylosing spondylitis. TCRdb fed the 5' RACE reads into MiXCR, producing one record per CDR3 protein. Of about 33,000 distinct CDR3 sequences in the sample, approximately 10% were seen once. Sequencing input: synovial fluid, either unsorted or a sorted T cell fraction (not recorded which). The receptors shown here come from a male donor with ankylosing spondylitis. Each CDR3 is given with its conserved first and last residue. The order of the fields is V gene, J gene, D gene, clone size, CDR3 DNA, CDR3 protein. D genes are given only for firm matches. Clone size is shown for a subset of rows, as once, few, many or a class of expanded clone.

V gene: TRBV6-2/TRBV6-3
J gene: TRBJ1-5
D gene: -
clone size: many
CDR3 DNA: TGTGCCAGCAGCTCCGGACATGCCCAGCATTTT
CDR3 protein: CASSSGHAQHF

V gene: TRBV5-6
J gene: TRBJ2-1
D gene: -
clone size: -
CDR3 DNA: TGTGCCAGCGGCCTAGGGCACTTGAGCTCCTACAATGAGCAGTTCTTC
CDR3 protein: CASGLGHLSSYNEQFF

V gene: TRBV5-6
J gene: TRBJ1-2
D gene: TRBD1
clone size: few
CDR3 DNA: TGTGCCAGCAGCTTTGCGGGACAGGGGAACTATGGCTACACCTTC
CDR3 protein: CASSFAGQGNYGYTF

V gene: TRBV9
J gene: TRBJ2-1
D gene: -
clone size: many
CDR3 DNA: TGTGCCAGCAGTGGGAAGCGGGACAACAATGAGCAGTTCTTC
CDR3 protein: CASSGKRDNNEQFF

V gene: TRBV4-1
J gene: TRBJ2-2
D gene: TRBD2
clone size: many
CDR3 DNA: TGCGCCAGCAGCCAAGACGGAGGCGGGAGGGTGTACACCGGGGAGCTGTTTTTT
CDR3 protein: CASSQDGGGRVYTGELFF

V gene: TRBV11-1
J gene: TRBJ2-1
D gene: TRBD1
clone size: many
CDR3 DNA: TGTGCCAGCAGCTTAGACAGGGGGAAGAATGAGCAGTTCTTC
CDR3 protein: CASSLDRGKNEQFF

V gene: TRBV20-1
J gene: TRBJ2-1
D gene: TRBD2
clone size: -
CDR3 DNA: TGCAGTGCTTACGCGACTAGCGGAGGGTACAATGAGCAGTTCTTC
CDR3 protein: CSAYATSGGYNEQFF

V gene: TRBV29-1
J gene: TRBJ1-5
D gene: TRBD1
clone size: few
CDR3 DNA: TGCAGCGTTGGTGGGGACAGGGTGGATCAGCCCCAGCATTTT
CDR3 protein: CSVGGDRVDQPQHF

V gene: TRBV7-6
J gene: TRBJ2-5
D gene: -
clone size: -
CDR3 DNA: TGTGCCAGCAGCTTGCGACCCTCAACGGAGACCCAGTACTTC
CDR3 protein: CASSLRPSTETQYF

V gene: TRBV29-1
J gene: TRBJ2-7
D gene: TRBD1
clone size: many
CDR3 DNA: TGCAGCGCCTACACAGGGGGCCGGTACGAGCAGTACTTC
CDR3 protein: CSAYTGGRYEQYF

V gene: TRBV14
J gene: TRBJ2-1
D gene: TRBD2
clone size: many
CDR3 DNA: TGTGCCAGCAGCCCTTCGGGACTAGCGGGGGACAATGAGCAGTTCTTC
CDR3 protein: CASSPSGLAGDNEQFF

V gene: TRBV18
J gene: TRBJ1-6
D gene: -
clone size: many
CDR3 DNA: TGTGCCAGCTCACCATCTGCAGCGCTTGATTCACCCCTCCACTTT
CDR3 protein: CASSPSAALDSPLHF

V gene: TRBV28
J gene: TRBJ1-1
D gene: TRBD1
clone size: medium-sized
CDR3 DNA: TGTGCCAGCAGGGGCTCCGGGACAGGGAACACTGAAGCTTTCTTT
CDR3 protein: CASRGSGTGNTEAFF

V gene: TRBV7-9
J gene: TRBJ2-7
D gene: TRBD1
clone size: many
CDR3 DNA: TGTGCCAGCAGCTTTGACGACAGGGTTTACGAGCAGTACTTC
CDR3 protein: CASSFDDRVYEQYF

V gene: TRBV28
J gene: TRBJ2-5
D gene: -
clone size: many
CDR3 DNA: TGTGCCAGCAGTTTATACGGCGACAGGGAGGATGAGACCCAGTACTTC
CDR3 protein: CASSLYGDREDETQYF

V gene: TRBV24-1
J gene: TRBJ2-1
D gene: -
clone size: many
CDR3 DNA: TGTGCCTCTGGGACTGACAATGAGCAGTTCTTC
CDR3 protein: CASGTDNEQFF

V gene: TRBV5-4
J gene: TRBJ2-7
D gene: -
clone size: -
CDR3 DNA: TGTGCCAGCAGTCCTTTGCGGGGAATTACCTACGAGCAGTACTTC
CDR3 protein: CASSPLRGITYEQYF

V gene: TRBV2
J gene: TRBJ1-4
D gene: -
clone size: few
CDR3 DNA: TGTGCCAGCAAACAGAGAGAAAAACTGTTTTTT
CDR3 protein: CASKQREKLFF

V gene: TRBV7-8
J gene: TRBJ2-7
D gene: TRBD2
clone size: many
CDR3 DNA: TGTGCCAGCAGCTCTAGCGGGAGGGAATCCTACGAGCAGTACTTC
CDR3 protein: CASSSSGRESYEQYF

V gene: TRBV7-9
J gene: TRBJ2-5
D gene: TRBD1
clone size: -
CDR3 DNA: TGTGCCAGCAGCCTAGGGACAGACCAAGAGACCCAGTACTTC
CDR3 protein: CASSLGTDQETQYF

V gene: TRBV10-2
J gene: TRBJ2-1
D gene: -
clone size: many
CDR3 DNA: TGCGCCAGCAGTGATGATGGCGGGAAGGCCTACAATGAGCAGTTCTTC
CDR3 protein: CASSDDGGKAYNEQFF

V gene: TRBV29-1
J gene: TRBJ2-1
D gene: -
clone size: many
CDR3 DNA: TGCAGCGTTGAAGGGGTTAGTCAGCCTCGGCGTGAAACATCCAATGAGCAGTTCTTC
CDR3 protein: CSVEGVSQPRRETSNEQFF

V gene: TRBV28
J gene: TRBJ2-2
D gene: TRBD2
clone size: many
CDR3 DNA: TGTGCCAGCACCCCCGCGCGACTAGCGGCCACCGGGGAGCTGTTTTTT
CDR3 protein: CASTPARLAATGELFF

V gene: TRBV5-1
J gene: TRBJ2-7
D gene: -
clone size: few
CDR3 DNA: TGCGCCAGCGGGTTATACGGATCCTACGAGCAGTACTTC
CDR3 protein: CASGLYGSYEQYF

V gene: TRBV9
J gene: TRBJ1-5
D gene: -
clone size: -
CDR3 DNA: TGTGCCAGCAGCGCAGGGTTTAGGCGCAATCAGCCCCAGCATTTT
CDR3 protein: CASSAGFRRNQPQHF

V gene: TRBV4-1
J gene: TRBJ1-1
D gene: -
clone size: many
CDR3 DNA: TGCGCCAGCAGCCAAGTTCATCCCCTAAACACTGAAGCTTTCTTT
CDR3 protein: CASSQVHPLNTEAFF

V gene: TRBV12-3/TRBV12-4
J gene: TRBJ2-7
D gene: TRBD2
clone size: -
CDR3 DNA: TGTGCCAGCGTCGGGGGTGAGCGGGACCTATCCTCTAGCTCCTACGAGCAGTACTTC
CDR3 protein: CASVGGERDLSSSSYEQYF

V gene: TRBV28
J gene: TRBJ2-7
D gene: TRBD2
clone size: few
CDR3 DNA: TGTGCCAGCAGTCCTCTGGTTGAGGGGACTAAGTACTTC
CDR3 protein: CASSPLVEGTKYF

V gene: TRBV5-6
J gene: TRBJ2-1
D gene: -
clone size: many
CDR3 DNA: TGTGCCAGCAGCTATTACTACAATGAGCAGTTCTTC
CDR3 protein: CASSYYYNEQFF

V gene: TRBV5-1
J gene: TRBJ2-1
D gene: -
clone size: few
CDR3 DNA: TGCGCCAGCAGCTGGAGCCAGACGGGATCCTACAATGAGCAGTTCTTC
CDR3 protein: CASSWSQTGSYNEQFF

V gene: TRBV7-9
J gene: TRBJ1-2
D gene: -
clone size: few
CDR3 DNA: TGTGCCAGCAGCTTATCTGTCAGACCTAACTATGGCTACACCTTC
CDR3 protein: CASSLSVRPNYGYTF

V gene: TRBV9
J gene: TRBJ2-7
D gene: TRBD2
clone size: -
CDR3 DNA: TGTGCCAGCAGCGTAGCGGCGGGAGTAGGGGAGCAGTACTTC
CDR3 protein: CASSVAAGVGEQYF

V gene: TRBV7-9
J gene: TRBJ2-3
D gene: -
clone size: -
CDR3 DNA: TGTGCCAGCAGCATTCCCGGGGACCTAGGGGGAGTCGAGTATTTT
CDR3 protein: CASSIPGDLGGVEYF

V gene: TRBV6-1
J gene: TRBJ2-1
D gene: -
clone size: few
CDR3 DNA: TGTGCCAGCAGTAGGGACCGCACCTACAATGAGCAGTTCTTC
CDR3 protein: CASSRDRTYNEQFF

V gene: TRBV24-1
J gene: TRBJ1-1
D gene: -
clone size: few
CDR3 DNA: TGTGCCACCAGGGGGGAAAACACTGAAGCTTTCTTT
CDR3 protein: CATRGENTEAFF

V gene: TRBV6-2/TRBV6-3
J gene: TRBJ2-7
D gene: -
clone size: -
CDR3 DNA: TGTGCCAGCAGTCCAAACAGAGCCTACGAGCAGTACTTC
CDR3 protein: CASSPNRAYEQYF

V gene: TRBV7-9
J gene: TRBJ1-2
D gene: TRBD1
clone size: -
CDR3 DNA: TGTGCCAGCGGCAACCAGGGACAGGGGGCGCGTGGCTACACCTTC
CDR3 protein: CASGNQGQGARGYTF

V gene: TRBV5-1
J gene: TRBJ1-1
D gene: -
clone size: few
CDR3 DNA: TGCGCCAGCAGCTTGGATGGTTCAGGTGACATCACTGAAGCTTTCTTT
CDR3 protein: CASSLDGSGDITEAFF

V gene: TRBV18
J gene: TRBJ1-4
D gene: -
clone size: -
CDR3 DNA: TGTGCCAGCTCCCCTTCGGGTGAAAAACTGTTTTTT
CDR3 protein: CASSPSGEKLFF

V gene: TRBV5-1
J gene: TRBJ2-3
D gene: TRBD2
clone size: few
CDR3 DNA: TGCGCCAGCAGCTTCTCGACTAGCGGGTTATCAGATACGCAGTATTTT
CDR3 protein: CASSFSTSGLSDTQYF

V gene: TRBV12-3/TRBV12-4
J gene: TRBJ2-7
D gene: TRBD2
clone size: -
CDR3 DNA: TGTGCCAGCAGTTCGACACCGGGACTAGCGGGAGGATACGAGCAGTACTTC
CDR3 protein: CASSSTPGLAGGYEQYF

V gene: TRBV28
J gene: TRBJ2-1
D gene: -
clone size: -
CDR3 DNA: TGTGCCAGCAGGGCCACTAGCAGGAAATTCTTC
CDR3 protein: CASRATSRKFF

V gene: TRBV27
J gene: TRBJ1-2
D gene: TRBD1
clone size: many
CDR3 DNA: TGTGCCAGCAGTGCTCCGGGACAGGGGACGTCGGGCTACACCTTC
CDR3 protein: CASSAPGQGTSGYTF

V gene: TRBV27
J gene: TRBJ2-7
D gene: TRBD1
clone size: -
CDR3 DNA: TGTGCCAGCAGCTACTTGACAGGGGCCTACGAGCAGTACTTC
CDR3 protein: CASSYLTGAYEQYF

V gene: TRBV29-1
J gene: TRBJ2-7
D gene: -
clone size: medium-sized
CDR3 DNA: TGCAGCTTTACGGGACACCTATACGAGCAGTACTTC
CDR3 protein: CSFTGHLYEQYF

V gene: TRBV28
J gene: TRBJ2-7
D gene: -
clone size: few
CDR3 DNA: TGTGCCAGCAGGCCAGGGGGGGGGGTACTTGAGCAGTACTTC
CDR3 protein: CASRPGGGVLEQYF

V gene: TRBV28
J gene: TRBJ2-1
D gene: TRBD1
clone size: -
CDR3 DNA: TGTGCCAGCAGGTCAAGGACAGGGTTTACGAATGAGCAGTTCTTC
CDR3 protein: CASRSRTGFTNEQFF

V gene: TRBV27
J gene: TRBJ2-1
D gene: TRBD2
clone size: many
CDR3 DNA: TGTGCCAGCACTTGGACTAGCGGGAGGAATGAGCAGTTCTTC
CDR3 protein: CASTWTSGRNEQFF

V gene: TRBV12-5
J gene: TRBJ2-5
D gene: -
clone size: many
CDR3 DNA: TGTGCTAGTGGTTTGGAGCTACCCCAAGAGACCCAGTACTTC
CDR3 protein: CASGLELPQETQYF